Below, 9 T cell receptor beta chains from the same sample are listed, as sequenced in a study of cytomegalovirus exposure and HLA in healthy donors. PCR used 60 Vbeta primers and 13 Jbeta primers. Some clones are missing from TCRdb's copy, which holds only in-frame ones; the method was immunoSEQ multiplex PCR. The sample shows around 160,000 clones, 60% to 80% of them seen only once. The sequencing input was PBMCs. The source of these receptors is a man in his forties or fifties in good health and CMV-seropositive.

The chain carries TRBV20-1 and TRBJ1-1; the match to TRBD1 covers 11 bases. CDR3 length equals 11 residues. CDR1 is DFQATT, CDR2 SNEGSKA, per germline (reference sequence). This CDR3 is CSPGQGAEAFF. CDR3 nucleotides: TGCAGCCCGGGACAGGGGGCTGAAGCTTTCTTT.

The chain has TRBV21-1 and TRBJ2-5; TRBD1, the D gene given by the table, was not confirmed from the DNA. TRBV21-1 is given as a pseudogene. This CDR3 spans 17 amino acids. For the CDR3, the DNA is TGTGCCAGCAGCAAAGCGTCGAGGACAGGGGCCAAAGAGACCCAGTACTTC. This encodes CASSKASRTGAKETQYF.

The chain couples TRBV4-1 to TRBJ2-2; a possible D gene is TRBD1 (6 bases). Trimming pared 1 base from V and 0 bases from J, leaving 12 bases between. This CDR3 is 17 amino acids long. The V gene's germline CDR1 is MGHRA and CDR2 YSYEKL. Here the CDR3 reads CASSQASGASNTGELFF. The CDR3 nucleotides read TGCGCCAGCAGCCAAGCCTCAGGGGCCTCGAACACCGGGGAGCTGTTTTTT.

J is TRBJ2-7 and V is TRBV5-8; 7 bases agree with TRBD1. There are 13 residues in the CDR3. Germline V gene data show CDR1 as SGHTS and CDR2 as YDEGEE. CDR3 sequence: CAGSLGTAYEQYV. The CDR3 nucleotides read TGTGCCGGCAGCTTAGGGACAGCCTACGAGCAGTACGTC.

V gene TRBV29-1 combines with J gene TRBJ2-7; TRBD1 aligns across 8 bases. The CDR3 consists of 13 residues. V shed 7 bases, J shed 5 bases, and the junction held 10 bases outside the gene matches. From germline, CDR1 is SQVTM and CDR2 ANQGSEA. The CDR3 sequence: CSATGTGGNEQYV. For the CDR3, the DNA is TGCAGCGCCACCGGGACAGGAGGGAACGAGCAGTACGTC.

The CDR3 reads CASSSQTGGHYGYTF. DNA for the CDR3: TGTGCCAGCAGCTCCCAGACAGGGGGCCACTATGGCTACACCTTC. This chain joins TRBV28 and TRBJ1-2; TRBD1 matches at 10 bases. Germline V gene lookup returns CDR1 MDHEN and CDR2 SYDVKM. J gave up 3 bases and V 6 bases, and 7 bases lay outside the gene matches. The CDR3 has 15 residues.

Written as DNA, the CDR3 is TGTGCCAGCAGCTTAGGGTCCTCTAGCTTGAGCTCCTACAATGAGCAGTTCTTC. It codes for CASSLGSSSLSSYNEQFF. The chain links TRBV11-3 to TRBJ2-1; tentative D call: TRBD2 (5 bases). This CDR3 has 18 residues. The germline V gene encodes CDR1 SGHNT and CDR2 YENEEA. The V end lost 1 base, the J end lost 0 bases, and 16 bases lay between the germline ends.

The chain recombines TRBV5-4 with TRBJ1-6, with D unresolved. Germline lookup yields CDR1 SGHNT and CDR2 YYREEE (reference sequence). V lost 0 bases and J 13 bases, leaving 8 bases between the germline ends. The length of the CDR3 is 12 residues. CDR3 in amino acids: CASSLGPRPLHF. The DNA for the CDR3 is TGTGCCAGCAGCTTGGGACCGCGGCCCCTCCACTTT.

This chain connects TRBV14 to TRBJ1-2, with 11 bases identical to TRBD1. Trimming at V came to 4 bases and at J to 0 bases, leaving 4 bases not matched to a gene. The CDR3 is 16 residues long. CDR1 and CDR2 from the germline V gene are SGHDN and FVKESK. CDR3 nucleotide sequence: TGTGCCAGCAGCCGGGACAGGGGGAATCCTAACTATGGCTACACCTTC. It is translated as CASSRDRGNPNYGYTF.